This paragraph reports one TCR beta chain. The antigen is undetermined. The CDR3 runs 13 residues. V was cut by 10 bases and J by 2 bases, with 12 bases left in between. This specimen comes from a study of T cell responses to AZD1222 COVID-19 vaccine. Across the whole study: The study pooled second doses at about 4 or about 12 weeks. Study outcomes and limitations: There were vaccine-associated CD4 TCRs across spike, dominant at 160-218 and 743-854. Unmutated variant regions are reportedly targeted by nearly half of spike-specific TCRs.

Sequencing used immunoSEQ multiplex PCR; TCRdb keeps in-frame clones, though not all of them. The profile shows about 160,000 clones, under 95% of them singletons. The clonotype was recovered from an adult in good health. The chain carries TRBV12-3 or TRBV12-4 and TRBJ2-1; unclear D gene. The specimen was peripheral blood, collected on day 0 of AZD1222 vaccination. The CDR3 bases are TGTGCCACAACTGATGACGCCTACAATGAGCAGTTCTTC. It translates to CATTDDAYNEQFF.